The clone carrying this T cell receptor (beta chain) was counted only a few times. The target antigen is unknown. The CDR3 has 18 amino acids. V lost 5 bases, J lost 5 bases, and 14 bases stayed unmatched. Germline assignment: CDR1 SGHTA and CDR2 FQGTGA. This record comes from a study of T cell responses to AZD1222 COVID-19 vaccine. Whole-study findings and limits: A mostly white British donor set with more females was recruited, and clonal diversity was possibly underestimated. The CD4 TCRs associated with vaccination extended across spike and predominated at 160-218 and 743-854.

The assay was immunoSEQ multiplex PCR, and TCRdb's table has in-frame clones only and misses some. The repertoire includes some 73,000 clones, roughly 87% of them detected once, and 7.5% to 10% sits in the top ten. The rearrangement joins TRBV7-3 to TRBJ2-2, with 10 bases lining up with TRBD2. The receptor was derived from an adult who received the AZD1222 COVID-19 vaccine. The sequencing used peripheral blood, collected 28 days after the second AZD1222 dose. CDR3 in amino acids: CASSPSSGGLWRTGELFF. The DNA of the CDR3 is TGTGCCAGCAGCCCTTCTAGCGGGGGCTTGTGGAGGACCGGGGAGCTGTTTTTT.